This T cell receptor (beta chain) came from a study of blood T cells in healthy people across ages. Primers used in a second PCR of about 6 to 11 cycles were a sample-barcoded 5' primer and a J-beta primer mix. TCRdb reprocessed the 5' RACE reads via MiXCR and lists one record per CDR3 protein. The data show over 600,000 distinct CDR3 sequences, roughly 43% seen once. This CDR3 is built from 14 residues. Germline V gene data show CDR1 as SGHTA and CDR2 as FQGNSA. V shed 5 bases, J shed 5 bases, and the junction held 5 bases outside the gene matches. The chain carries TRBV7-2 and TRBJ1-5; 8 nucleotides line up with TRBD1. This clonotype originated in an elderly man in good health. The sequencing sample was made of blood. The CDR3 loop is CASSLTGGYQPQHF. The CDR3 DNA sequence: TGTGCCAGCAGCCTAACAGGGGGGTATCAGCCCCAGCATTTT.